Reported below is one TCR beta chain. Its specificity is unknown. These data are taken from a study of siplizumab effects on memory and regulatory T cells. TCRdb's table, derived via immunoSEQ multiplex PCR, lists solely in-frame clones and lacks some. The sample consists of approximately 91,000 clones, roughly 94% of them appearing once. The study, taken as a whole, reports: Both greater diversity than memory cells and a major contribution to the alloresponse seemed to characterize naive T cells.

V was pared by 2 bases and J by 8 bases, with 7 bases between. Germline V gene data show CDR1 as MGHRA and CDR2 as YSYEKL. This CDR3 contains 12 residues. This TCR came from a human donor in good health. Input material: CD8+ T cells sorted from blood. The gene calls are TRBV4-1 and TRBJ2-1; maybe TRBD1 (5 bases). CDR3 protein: CASSQRGDEQFF. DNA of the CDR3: TGCGCCAGCAGCCAAAGGGGTGATGAGCAGTTCTTC.